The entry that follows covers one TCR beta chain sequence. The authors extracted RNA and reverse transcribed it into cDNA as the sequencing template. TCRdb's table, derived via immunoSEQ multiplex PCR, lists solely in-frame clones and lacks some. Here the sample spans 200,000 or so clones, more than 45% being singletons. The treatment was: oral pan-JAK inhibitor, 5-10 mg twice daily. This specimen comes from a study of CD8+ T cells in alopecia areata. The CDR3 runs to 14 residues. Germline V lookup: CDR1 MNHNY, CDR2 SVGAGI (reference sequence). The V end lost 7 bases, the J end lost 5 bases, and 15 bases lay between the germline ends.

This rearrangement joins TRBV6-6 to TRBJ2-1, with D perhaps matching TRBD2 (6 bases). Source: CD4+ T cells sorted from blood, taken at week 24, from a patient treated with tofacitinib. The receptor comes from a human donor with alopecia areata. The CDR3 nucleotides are TGTGCCAGCACTAACGGCGGGATTGACAATGAGCAGTTCTTC. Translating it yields CASTNGGIDNEQFF.